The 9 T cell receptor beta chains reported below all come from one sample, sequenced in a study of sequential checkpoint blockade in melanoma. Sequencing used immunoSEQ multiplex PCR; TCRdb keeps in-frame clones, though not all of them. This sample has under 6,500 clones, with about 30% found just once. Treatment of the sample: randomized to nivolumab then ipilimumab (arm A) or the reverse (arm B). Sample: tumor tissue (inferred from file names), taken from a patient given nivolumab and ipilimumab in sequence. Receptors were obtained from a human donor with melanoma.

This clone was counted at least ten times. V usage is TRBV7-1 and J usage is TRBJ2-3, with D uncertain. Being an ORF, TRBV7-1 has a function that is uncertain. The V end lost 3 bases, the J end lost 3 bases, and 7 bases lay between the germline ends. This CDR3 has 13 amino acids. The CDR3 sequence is CASSSTQTDTQYF. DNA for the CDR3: TGTGCCAGCAGCTCGACTCAGACAGATACGCAGTATTTT.

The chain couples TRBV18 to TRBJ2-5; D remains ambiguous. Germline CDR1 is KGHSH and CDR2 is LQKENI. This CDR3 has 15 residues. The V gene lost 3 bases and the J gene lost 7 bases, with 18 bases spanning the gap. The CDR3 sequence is CASSPEKLIVGTQYF. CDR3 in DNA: TGTGCCAGCTCACCTGAGAAGCTTATCGTCGGGACCCAGTACTTC.

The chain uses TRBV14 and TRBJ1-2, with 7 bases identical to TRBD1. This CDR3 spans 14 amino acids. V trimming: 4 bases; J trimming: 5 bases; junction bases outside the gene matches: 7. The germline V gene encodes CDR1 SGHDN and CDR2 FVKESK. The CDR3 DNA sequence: TGTGCCAGCAGCCCAAGACAGGGTCTTTATGGCTACACCTTC. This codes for CASSPRQGLYGYTF.

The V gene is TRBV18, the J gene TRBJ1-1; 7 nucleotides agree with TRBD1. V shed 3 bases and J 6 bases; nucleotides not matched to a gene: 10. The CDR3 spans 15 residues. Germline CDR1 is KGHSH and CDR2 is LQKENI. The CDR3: CASSPQETGLAEAFF. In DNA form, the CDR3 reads TGTGCCAGCTCACCGCAGGAGACAGGGTTGGCTGAAGCTTTCTTT.

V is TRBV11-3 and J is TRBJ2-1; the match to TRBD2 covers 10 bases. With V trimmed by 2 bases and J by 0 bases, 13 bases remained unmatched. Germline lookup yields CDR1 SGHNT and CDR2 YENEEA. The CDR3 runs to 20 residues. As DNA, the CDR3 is TGTGCCAGCAGCTTACCTTGGTCTAGCGGGGGCCGGAGCTCCTACAATGAGCAGTTCTTC. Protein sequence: CASSLPWSSGGRSSYNEQFF.

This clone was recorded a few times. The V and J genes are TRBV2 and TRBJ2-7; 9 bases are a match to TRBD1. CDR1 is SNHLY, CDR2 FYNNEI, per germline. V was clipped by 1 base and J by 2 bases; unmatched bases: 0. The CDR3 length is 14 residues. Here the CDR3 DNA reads TGTGCCAGCAGTGAAGGGGACAGGGCCTACGAGCAGTACTTC. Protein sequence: CASSEGDRAYEQYF.

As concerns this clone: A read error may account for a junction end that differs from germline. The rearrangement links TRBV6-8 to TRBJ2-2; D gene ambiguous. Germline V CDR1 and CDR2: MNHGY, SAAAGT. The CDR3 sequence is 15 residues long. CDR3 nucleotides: TGTGCCATCAGTGCAGCGAGCACATACACCGGGGAGCTGTTTTTT. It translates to CAISAASTYTGELFF.

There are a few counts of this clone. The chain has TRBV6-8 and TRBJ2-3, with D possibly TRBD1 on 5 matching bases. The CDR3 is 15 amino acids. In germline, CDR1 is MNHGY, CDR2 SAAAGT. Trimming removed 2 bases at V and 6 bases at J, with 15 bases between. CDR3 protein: CASSYGRGGRDTQYF. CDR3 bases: TGTGCCAGCAGTTACGGAAGGGGTGGTAGGGATACGCAGTATTTT.

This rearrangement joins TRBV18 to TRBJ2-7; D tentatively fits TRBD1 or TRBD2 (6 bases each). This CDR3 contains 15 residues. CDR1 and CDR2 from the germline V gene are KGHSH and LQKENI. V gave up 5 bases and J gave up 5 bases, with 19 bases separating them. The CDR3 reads CASSARDTLTNEQYF. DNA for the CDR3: TGTGCCAGCTCAGCGCGGGACACCTTAACGAACGAGCAGTACTTC.